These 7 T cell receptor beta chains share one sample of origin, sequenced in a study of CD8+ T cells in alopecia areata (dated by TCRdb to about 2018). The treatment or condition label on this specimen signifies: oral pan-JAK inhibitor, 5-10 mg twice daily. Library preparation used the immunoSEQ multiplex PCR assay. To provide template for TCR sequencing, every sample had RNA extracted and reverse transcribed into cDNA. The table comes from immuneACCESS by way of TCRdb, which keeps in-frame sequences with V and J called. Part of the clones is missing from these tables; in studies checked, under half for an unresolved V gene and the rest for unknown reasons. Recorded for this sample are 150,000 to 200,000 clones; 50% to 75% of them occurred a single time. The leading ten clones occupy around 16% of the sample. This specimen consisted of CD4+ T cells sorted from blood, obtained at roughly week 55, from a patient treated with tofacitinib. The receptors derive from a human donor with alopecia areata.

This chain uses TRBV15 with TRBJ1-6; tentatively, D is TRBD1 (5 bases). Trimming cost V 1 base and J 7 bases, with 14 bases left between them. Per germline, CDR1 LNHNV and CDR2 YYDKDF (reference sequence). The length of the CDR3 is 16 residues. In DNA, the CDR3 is TGTGCCACCAGCAGAGGTGAGGGACCGGGGAATTCACCCCTCCACTTT. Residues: CATSRGEGPGNSPLHF.

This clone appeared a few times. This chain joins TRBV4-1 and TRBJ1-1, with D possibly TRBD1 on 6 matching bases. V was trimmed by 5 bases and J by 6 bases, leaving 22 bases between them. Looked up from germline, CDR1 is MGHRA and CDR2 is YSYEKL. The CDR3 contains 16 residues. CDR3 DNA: TGCGCCAGCAGCGCACGGACAGAGAGTCCTTATGCTGAAGCTTTCTTT. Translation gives CASSARTESPYAEAFF.

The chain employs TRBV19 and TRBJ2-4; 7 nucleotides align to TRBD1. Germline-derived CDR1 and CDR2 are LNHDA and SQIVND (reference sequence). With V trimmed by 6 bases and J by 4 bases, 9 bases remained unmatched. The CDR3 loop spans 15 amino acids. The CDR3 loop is CASRRTGTEKNIQYF. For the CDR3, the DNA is TGTGCCAGTAGGAGAACCGGGACAGAGAAAAACATTCAGTACTTC.

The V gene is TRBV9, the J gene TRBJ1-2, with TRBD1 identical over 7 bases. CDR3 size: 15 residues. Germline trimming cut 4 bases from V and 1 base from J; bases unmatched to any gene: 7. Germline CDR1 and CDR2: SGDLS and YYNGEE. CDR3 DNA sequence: TGTGCCAGCAGCCCGGGACAGAACCTTAACTATGGCTACACCTTC. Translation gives CASSPGQNLNYGYTF.

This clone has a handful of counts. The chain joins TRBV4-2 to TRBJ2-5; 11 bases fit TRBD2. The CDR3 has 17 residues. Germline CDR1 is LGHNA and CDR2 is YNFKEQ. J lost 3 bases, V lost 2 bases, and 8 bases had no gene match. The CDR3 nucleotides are TGTGCCAGCAGCCAATATTCCCTAGCGGGGGGAGAAGAGACCCAGTACTTC. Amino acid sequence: CASSQYSLAGGEETQYF.

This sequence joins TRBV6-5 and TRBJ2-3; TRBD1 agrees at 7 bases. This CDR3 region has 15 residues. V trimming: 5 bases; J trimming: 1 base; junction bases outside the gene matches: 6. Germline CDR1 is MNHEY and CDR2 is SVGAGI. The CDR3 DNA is TGTGCCAGCAGTCCCCGCACAGGGGGCACAGATACGCAGTATTTT. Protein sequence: CASSPRTGGTDTQYF.

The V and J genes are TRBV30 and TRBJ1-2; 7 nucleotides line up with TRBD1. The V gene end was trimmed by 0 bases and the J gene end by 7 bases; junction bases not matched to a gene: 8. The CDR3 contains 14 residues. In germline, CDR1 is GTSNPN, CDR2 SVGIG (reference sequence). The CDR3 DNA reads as TGTGCCTGGAGTGTAGGCGGCAGGGGGACTGGCTACACCTTC. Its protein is CAWSVGGRGTGYTF.